Each of the 10 T cell receptor beta chains below was sequenced from the same sample in a study of beta chain features in type 1 diabetes. Reverse transcription of all isolated RNA meant that expressed TCRB transcripts were sequenced. Sequencing was performed with immunoSEQ multiplex PCR; in TCRdb, only in-frame clones are kept and a portion is missing. The sample carries approximately 150,000 clones, roughly 10% recorded once. Sequencing was carried out using central memory CD4+ T cells from blood. These receptors were taken from a middle-aged woman in good health.

Only a few counts were recorded for this clone. J is TRBJ2-3 and V is TRBV6-1, with D perhaps matching TRBD1 (6 bases). CDR1 and CDR2 (germline): MNHNS, SASEGT. The CDR3 has 14 amino acids. The germline V and J ends were trimmed by 6 bases and 4 bases, with 14 bases remaining between them. CDR3 DNA sequence: TGTGCCAGCAGGCTCAGGGGAGTTTCAGATACGCAGTATTTT. This translates into CASRLRGVSDTQYF.

The V call is TRBV18, the J call TRBJ2-7; a weak D match, TRBD2 (5 bases). The ends were cut back, 0 bases at V and 2 bases at J, with 5 bases in the middle. This CDR3 is built from 13 residues. Germline values: CDR1 KGHSH, CDR2 LQKENI. For the CDR3, the DNA is TGTGCCAGCTCACCACCCGGGGCCTACGAGCAGTACTTC. This encodes CASSPPGAYEQYF.

The gene calls are TRBV9 and TRBJ1-1; TRBD1 is a possible D gene (6 bases). Germline V gives CDR1 SGDLS, CDR2 YYNGEE. V lost 0 bases to trimming and J lost 0 bases, with 9 bases between them. This CDR3 region has 15 residues. The CDR3 DNA sequence: TGTGCCAGCAGCGTAGATCAGGGGATGAACACTGAAGCTTTCTTT. Amino acid sequence: CASSVDQGMNTEAFF.

The J gene is TRBJ1-2, the V gene TRBV15, with TRBD1 matching over 7 bases. There are 12 residues in the CDR3. J was trimmed by 8 bases and V by 4 bases; bases with no gene match: 4. CDR1 LNHNV and CDR2 YYDKDF come from the germline V gene (reference sequence). The CDR3 nucleotides are TGTGCCACCAGCACACGGGACAGCGGCTACACCTTC. Its protein is CATSTRDSGYTF. The full variable domain, completed using reference TRBV15 and TRBJ1-2, is DAMVIQNPRYQVTQFGKPVTLSCSQTLNHNVMYWYQQKSSQAPKLLFHYYDKDFNNEADTPDNFQSRRPNTSFCFLDIRSPGLGDTAMYLCATSTRDSGYTFGSGTRLTVV.

V usage is TRBV5-1 and J usage is TRBJ1-1; TRBD1 might be the D (5 bases). The CDR3 has 14 residues. V shed 4 bases and J shed 6 bases, with 16 bases lying between them. Per germline, CDR1 SGHRS and CDR2 YFSETQ. In nucleotides, the CDR3 is TGCGCCAGCAGCCCGGGAGTTTTAGGGGCTGAAGCTTTCTTT. Its translation is CASSPGVLGAEAFF.

The genes are TRBV18 and TRBJ2-5; D may be TRBD1 (6 bases). CDR1 is KGHSH and CDR2 is LQKENI in the germline V gene. The CDR3 sequence is 15 residues long. V was clipped by 3 bases and J by 1 base, with 12 bases between them. The CDR3 DNA sequence: TGTGCCAGCTCACCTAGAGGGGGAACCCAAGAGACCCAGTACTTC. The encoded protein is CASSPRGGTQETQYF. The full variable domain, completed using reference TRBV18 and TRBJ2-5, is NAGVMQNPRHLVRRRGQEARLRCSPMKGHSHVYWYRQLPEEGLKFMVYLQKENIIDESGMPKERFSAEFPKEGPSILRIQQVVRGDSAAYFCASSPRGGTQETQYFGPGTRLLVL.

The sample holds a few counts of this clone. This chain joins TRBV2 and TRBJ2-2; D not certain. V was shortened by 4 bases and J by 4 bases, with 10 bases between the two germline ends. The germline gives CDR1 SNHLY, CDR2 FYNNEI. The CDR3 is 14 amino acids. CDR3 protein: CASSVVGGTGELFF. For the CDR3, the DNA is TGTGCCAGCAGTGTGGTCGGCGGCACCGGGGAGCTGTTTTTT.

This clone has just a few counts. The rearrangement joins TRBV4-3 to TRBJ2-7, with 10 bases identical to TRBD2. CDR1 and CDR2 from the germline V gene are LGHNA and YSLEER. There are 15 residues in the CDR3. Trimming cost V 2 bases and J 6 bases; bases outside gene matches: 7. The CDR3 DNA reads TGCGCCAGCAGCCAAAGCGGGGGGGTAGGGGGCGAGCAGTACTTC. It specifies CASSQSGGVGGEQYF.

This chain joins TRBV7-2 and TRBJ1-2; D possibly corresponds to TRBD1 (5 bases). This CDR3 region has 12 residues. Trimming left V 3 bases short and J 4 bases short, with 6 bases between. The germline CDR1 and CDR2 sequences are SGHTA and FQGNSA. Written as DNA, the CDR3 is TGTGCCAGCAGCTTTCAGGGCTATGGCTACACCTTC. Translating gives CASSFQGYGYTF.

V is TRBV11-2 and J is TRBJ1-5; no definite D call. Germline V gene lookup returns CDR1 SGHAT and CDR2 FQNNGV. Trimming removed 4 bases from V and 0 bases from J, with 4 bases in between. The length of the CDR3 is 13 residues. This CDR3 reads CASSSSSNQPQHF. In DNA form, the CDR3 reads TGTGCCAGCAGCTCGAGTAGCAATCAGCCCCAGCATTTT.